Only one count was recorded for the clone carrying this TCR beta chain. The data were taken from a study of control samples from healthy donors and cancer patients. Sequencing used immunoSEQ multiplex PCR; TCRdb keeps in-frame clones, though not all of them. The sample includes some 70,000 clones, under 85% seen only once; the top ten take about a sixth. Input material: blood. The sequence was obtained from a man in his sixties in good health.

DNA for the CDR3: TGTGCCAGCAGCCCCACATATAGCAATCAGCCCCAGCATTTT. Residues: CASSPTYSNQPQHF. This rearrangement joins TRBV2 to TRBJ1-5, with D uncertain. The CDR3 is 14 residues long. V was cut by 6 bases and J by 0 bases, with 9 bases left in between. CDR1 and CDR2 (germline): SNHLY, FYNNEI. Full variable domain (outside the CDR3, taken from reference TRBV2 and TRBJ1-5): EPEVTQTPSHQVTQMGQEVILRCVPISNHLYFYWYRQILGQKVEFLVSFYNNEISEKSEIFDDQFSVERPDGSNFTLKIRSTKLEDSAMYFCASSPTYSNQPQHFGDGTRLSIL.